The present T cell receptor beta chain was sequenced within a study of control samples from healthy donors and cancer patients. Measured with immunoSEQ multiplex PCR; TCRdb has only the in-frame clones, and not every one. The sample records more than 150,000 clones, 93% being singletons. Germline trimming cut 6 bases from V and 7 bases from J; bases unmatched to any gene: 6. The CDR3 sequence is 13 residues long. Per the germline V gene, CDR1 is SQVTM and CDR2 is ANQGSEA. Sequenced: blood. The TCR was taken from a man in his forties or fifties in good health. The chain carries TRBV29-1 and TRBJ1-6, with TRBD1 matching 7 bases. This CDR3 reads CSVGQNPNSPLHF. The CDR3 DNA is TGCAGCGTGGGACAGAATCCGAATTCACCCCTCCACTTT. Variable domain in full (rest from reference TRBV29-1 and TRBJ1-6): SAVISQKPSRDICQRGTSLTIQCQVDSQVTMMFWYRQQPGQSLTLIATANQGSEATYESGFVIDKFPISRPNLTFSTLTVSNMSPEDSSIYLCSVGQNPNSPLHFGNGTRLTVT.